The 27 T cell receptor beta chains listed next were all sequenced from one sample in a study of shared clonotypes between healthy human individuals. Profiled with immunoSEQ multiplex PCR; TCRdb holds only in-frame clones, not every one. The repertoire holds approximately 1,000,000 clones, roughly 80% seen once, with 0.85% to 1% in the top ten. The sequenced sample consisted of memory CD4+ T cells from PBMCs. Subset reported: CD45RA-negative fraction. The receptors shown here come from a young man in good health. Some clones in this sample may be carry-over from other donors' samples.

This clone was counted once. The chain combines TRBV2 with TRBJ2-2; 9 bases are shared with TRBD2. CDR3 length: 15 amino acids. Per germline, CDR1 SNHLY and CDR2 FYNNEI. V gave up 7 bases and J gave up 3 bases; unmatched junction bases: 6. CDR3 bases: TGTGCCAGCAAGCCCGCGGGAGGGGACACCGGGGAGCTGTTTTTT. Its translation: CASKPAGGDTGELFF.

V usage is TRBV5-1 and J usage is TRBJ2-3, with D tentatively TRBD2 (6 bases). Germline assignment: CDR1 SGHRS and CDR2 YFSETQ. The CDR3 spans 18 residues. V was pared by 4 bases and J by 0 bases, with 21 bases between. The CDR3 spells CASSLLRGYGRSTDTQYF. As DNA, the CDR3 is TGCGCCAGCAGCCTCCTACGGGGTTACGGGAGAAGCACAGATACGCAGTATTTT.

The chain is built from TRBV28 and TRBJ1-5, with D hard to call. CDR1 is MDHEN and CDR2 is SYDVKM in the germline V gene. The germline V and J ends were trimmed by 7 bases and 8 bases, with 21 bases remaining between them. The CDR3 is made up of 15 amino acids. The CDR3 is CASNQVPGTLEPQHF. Here the CDR3 DNA reads TGTGCCAGCAACCAAGTTCCGGGAACGTTGGAGCCCCAGCATTTT.

The gene calls are TRBV9 and TRBJ1-3; D remains ambiguous. Germline-derived CDR1 and CDR2 are SGDLS and YYNGEE. The CDR3 loop spans 14 amino acids. Deletions cut 4 bases from V and 8 bases from J, with 16 bases between. This CDR3 reads CASSPSAGSDTIYF. Written as DNA, the CDR3 is TGTGCCAGCAGCCCCTCTGCGGGGAGCGACACCATATATTTT.

The CDR3 is CASSLPSTRGYGYTF. CDR3 in DNA: TGTGCCAGCAGCCTCCCCTCCACCAGGGGATATGGCTACACCTTC. This chain joins TRBV28 and TRBJ1-2, with a tentative D call TRBD1 (6 bases). The V and J ends lost 6 bases and 5 bases respectively, with 19 bases between them. Germline V gene sequence: CDR1 MDHEN, CDR2 SYDVKM. The CDR3 is made up of 15 amino acids.

This clone was counted between two and nine times. The chain uses TRBV4-2 and TRBJ2-1, with TRBD2 matching over 8 bases. Germline loops: CDR1 LGHNA, CDR2 YNFKEQ. Trimming cost V 0 bases and J 9 bases; bases outside gene matches: 7. The CDR3 has 15 residues. CDR3 nucleotide sequence: TGTGCCAGCAGCCAAGACGGGAGGGATGAAATTGAGCAGTTCTTC. It yields the protein CASSQDGRDEIEQFF.

A remark on this clone: Different DNA sequences within this sample yield the same CDR3. The chain employs TRBV11-2 and TRBJ1-2; D perhaps matches TRBD1 (6 bases). Germline CDR1 SGHAT, CDR2 FQNNGV. Trimming shortened V by 5 bases and J by 0 bases, and 10 bases separated the two germline ends. This CDR3 has 14 amino acids. CDR3 coding DNA: TGTGCCAGCAGCCCCGGACAGTCTAACTATGGCTACACCTTC. This encodes CASSPGQSNYGYTF.

In its sample, this clone was seen once. V gene TRBV6-5 combines with J gene TRBJ2-7; D remains ambiguous. Trimming cost V 10 bases and J 3 bases, with 19 bases left between them. The CDR3 consists of 14 residues. Germline CDR1 reads MNHEY; CDR2 reads SVGAGI. CDR3 amino acids: CATAAPPLLYEQYF. Written as DNA, the CDR3 is TGTGCCACCGCGGCTCCACCACTCCTCTACGAGCAGTACTTC.

V gene TRBV9 combines with J gene TRBJ2-1; the match to TRBD2 covers 7 bases. V shed 0 bases and J 9 bases; nucleotides not matched to a gene: 3. This CDR3 region has 13 residues. Looked up from germline, CDR1 is SGDLS and CDR2 is YYNGEE. The CDR3 loop reads CASSVATGGEQFF. CDR3 nucleotides: TGTGCCAGCAGCGTAGCTACGGGGGGTGAGCAGTTCTTC.

The CDR3 DNA is TGTGCCAGCAGCCCCTCGACAGGGATGAAGGGTGAGCAGTTCTTC. Translation: CASSPSTGMKGEQFF. The J gene is TRBJ2-1, the V gene TRBV7-3; TRBD1 matches 7 bases. The CDR3 totals 15 residues. Germline-derived CDR1 and CDR2 are SGHTA and FQGTGA. V lost 5 bases, J lost 9 bases, and 13 bases stayed unmatched.

The sample holds one count of this clone. The V call is TRBV5-4, the J call TRBJ1-2; TRBD1 might be the D (5 bases). This CDR3 contains 16 residues. The V and J ends lost 0 bases and 0 bases respectively, with 12 bases between them. Germline V gene lookup returns CDR1 SGHNT and CDR2 YYREEE (reference sequence). CDR3 loop: CASSLDLAGTNYGYTF. In DNA form, the CDR3 reads TGTGCCAGCAGCTTGGATTTGGCAGGGACTAACTATGGCTACACCTTC.

A note on this clone: Sequence at one end of the junction differs from germline and may be a read error. The chain has TRBV10-3 and TRBJ1-5, with 9 bases lining up with TRBD1. The germline gives CDR1 ENHRY, CDR2 SYGVKD. There are 17 residues in the CDR3. The CDR3 is CASSWGTGRHSNQPQHF. CDR3 nucleotides: TGTGCCAGCAGTTGGGGGACAGGGAGGCATAGCAATCAGCCCCAGCATTTT.

A few counts support this clone. The CDR3 here is CSAGRPGELFF. The CDR3, as DNA: TGCAGTGCTGGCCGGCCGGGGGAGCTGTTTTTT. The chain recombines TRBV20-1 with TRBJ2-2; no clear D gene. The CDR3 loop spans 11 amino acids. Germline CDR1 DFQATT, CDR2 SNEGSKA (reference sequence). The germline V and J ends were trimmed by 5 bases and 8 bases, with 9 bases remaining between them.

This clone has just a few counts. This chain links TRBV6-5 with TRBJ1-1; no firm D call. Germline values: CDR1 MNHEY, CDR2 SVGAGI. The CDR3 has 13 residues. Trimming pared 0 bases from V and 8 bases from J, leaving 10 bases between. The CDR3 DNA is TGTGCCAGCAGTTACTCGAGATTTACCGAAGCTTTCTTT. Its protein product is CASSYSRFTEAFF.

The chain joins TRBV7-6 to TRBJ2-2; TRBD2 aligns across 12 bases. The CDR3 spans 17 residues. The germline CDR1 and CDR2 sequences are SGHVS and FNYEAQ. V shed 5 bases, J shed 6 bases, and the junction held 10 bases outside the gene matches. The CDR3 sequence: CASSTYRLAGAAGELFF. CDR3 bases: TGTGCCAGCAGCACATATAGACTAGCGGGAGCTGCCGGGGAGCTGTTTTTT.

The CDR3 sequence is CASSARQYSGANVLTF. As DNA, the CDR3 is TGCGCCAGCAGCGCCCGACAGTACTCTGGGGCCAACGTCCTGACTTTC. The rearrangement uses TRBV5-1 and TRBJ2-6; perhaps TRBD1 as D (5 bases). The CDR3 is 16 amino acids. Looked up from germline, CDR1 is SGHRS and CDR2 is YFSETQ. Between the trimmed V and J ends, which lost 4 bases and 0 bases, there was a span of 11 bases. The full variable domain, completed using reference TRBV5-1 and TRBJ2-6, is KAGVTQTPRYLIKTRGQQVTLSCSPISGHRSVSWYQQTPGQGLQFLFEYFSETQRNKGNFPGRFSGRQFSNSRSEMNVSTLELGDSALYLCASSARQYSGANVLTFGAGSRLTVL.

The chain has TRBV7-9 and TRBJ1-1, with D unresolved. The CDR3 runs 13 residues. Germline CDR1 is SEHNR and CDR2 is FQNEAQ (reference sequence). Trimming pared 1 base from V and 10 bases from J, leaving 13 bases between. The CDR3 is CASSLGERRGAFF. The CDR3 DNA sequence: TGTGCCAGCAGCTTAGGGGAGAGGCGGGGAGCTTTCTTT.

This clone appeared a single time. The chain links TRBV10-3 to TRBJ2-7; 10 nucleotides align to TRBD1. The V gene end was trimmed by 6 bases and the J gene end by 4 bases; junction bases not matched to a gene: 6. Per the germline V gene, CDR1 is ENHRY and CDR2 is SYGVKD. The CDR3 consists of 14 residues. CDR3 bases: TGTGCCATCAGACCGGGACAGGGGTTGTACGAGCAGTACTTC. As protein: CAIRPGQGLYEQYF.

The chain recombines TRBV28 with TRBJ2-7; 8 nucleotides line up with TRBD1. CDR3 length: 12 residues. With V trimmed by 7 bases and J by 3 bases, 2 bases remained unmatched. Germline V gene data show CDR1 as MDHEN and CDR2 as SYDVKM. Here the CDR3 DNA reads TGTGCCAGCACAGGGGGCGTCTACGAGCAGTACTTC. Translated, it gives CASTGGVYEQYF.

This chain joins TRBV6-5 and TRBJ2-1, with a weak D call TRBD2 (6 bases). Trimming pared 2 bases from V and 4 bases from J, leaving 15 bases between. Germline CDR1 is MNHEY and CDR2 is SVGAGI. The CDR3 covers 16 residues. The CDR3 is CASSYGLASVYNEQFF. CDR3 DNA sequence: TGTGCCAGCAGTTACGGCCTAGCGTCCGTGTACAATGAGCAGTTCTTC.

This clone has a single count. In the same sample, other DNA sequences code for this CDR3. The chain is built from TRBV27 and TRBJ2-5, with unresolved D. The V and J ends lost 3 bases and 4 bases respectively, with 3 bases between them. Germline loops: CDR1 MNHEY, CDR2 SMNVEV (reference sequence). The CDR3 contains 11 residues. CDR3 amino acids: CASSLRETQYF. CDR3 nucleotides: TGTGCCAGCAGTTTGAGAGAGACCCAGTACTTC.

The V and J genes are TRBV18 and TRBJ1-1; 10 bases fit TRBD1. Germline V gene sequence: CDR1 KGHSH, CDR2 LQKENI. The CDR3 covers 13 residues. V was pared by 6 bases and J by 6 bases, with 4 bases of the junction left unmatched. The CDR3 region is CASSRDRGSEAFF. For the CDR3, the DNA is TGTGCCAGCTCGAGGGACAGGGGTTCTGAAGCTTTCTTT.

The rearrangement links TRBV6-6 to TRBJ1-4; no clear D gene. The CDR3 consists of 14 residues. Germline lookup yields CDR1 MNHNY and CDR2 SVGAGI (reference sequence). V was clipped by 2 bases and J by 8 bases, with 12 bases between them. Here the CDR3 reads CASSYGGSREKLFF. The CDR3 region has the DNA TGTGCCAGCAGTTACGGTGGGTCCCGGGAAAAACTGTTTTTT.

Concerning this clone: Other DNA sequences within the sample encode an identical CDR3. The chain has TRBV28 and TRBJ2-3; D ambiguous. The germline CDR1 and CDR2 sequences are MDHEN and SYDVKM. The V end was cut by 3 bases, the J end by 1 base, with 5 bases between. This CDR3 is 13 amino acids long. The chain's CDR3 is CASSLAGTDTQYF. The CDR3 coding sequence is TGTGCCAGCAGTTTGGCTGGCACAGATACGCAGTATTTT. Full variable domain (outside the CDR3, taken from reference TRBV28 and TRBJ2-3): DVKVTQSSRYLVKRTGEKVFLECVQDMDHENMFWYRQDPGLGLRLIYFSYDVKMKEKGDIPEGYSVSREKKERFSLILESASTNQTSMYLCASSLAGTDTQYFGPGTRLTVL.

J is TRBJ1-2 and V is TRBV2; D call uncertain. Germline loops: CDR1 SNHLY, CDR2 FYNNEI. The CDR3 sequence is 14 residues long. Between the trimmed V and J ends, which lost 3 bases and 8 bases, there was a span of 16 bases. CDR3 nucleotide sequence: TGTGCCAGCAGTGAGAGTAGGGCCCCCGACGGCTACACCTTC. Amino acid sequence: CASSESRAPDGYTF.

V gene TRBV6-6 combines with J gene TRBJ1-1; no firm D call. Trimming removed 2 bases at V and 1 base at J, with 8 bases between. Per the germline V gene, CDR1 is MNHNY and CDR2 is SVGAGI (reference sequence). The CDR3 is 14 amino acids. The CDR3 here is CASSYGLTNTEAFF. The CDR3 bases are TGTGCCAGCAGTTACGGACTGACGAACACTGAAGCTTTCTTT.

This rearrangement joins TRBV6-5 to TRBJ1-1, with D unclear. Germline V lookup: CDR1 MNHEY, CDR2 SVGAGI. The CDR3 length is 11 residues. The germline V and J ends were trimmed by 10 bases and 1 base, with 7 bases remaining between them. The CDR3 nucleotides read TGTGCCACCAAGGGGAACACTGAAGCTTTCTTT. Its translation is CATKGNTEAFF.